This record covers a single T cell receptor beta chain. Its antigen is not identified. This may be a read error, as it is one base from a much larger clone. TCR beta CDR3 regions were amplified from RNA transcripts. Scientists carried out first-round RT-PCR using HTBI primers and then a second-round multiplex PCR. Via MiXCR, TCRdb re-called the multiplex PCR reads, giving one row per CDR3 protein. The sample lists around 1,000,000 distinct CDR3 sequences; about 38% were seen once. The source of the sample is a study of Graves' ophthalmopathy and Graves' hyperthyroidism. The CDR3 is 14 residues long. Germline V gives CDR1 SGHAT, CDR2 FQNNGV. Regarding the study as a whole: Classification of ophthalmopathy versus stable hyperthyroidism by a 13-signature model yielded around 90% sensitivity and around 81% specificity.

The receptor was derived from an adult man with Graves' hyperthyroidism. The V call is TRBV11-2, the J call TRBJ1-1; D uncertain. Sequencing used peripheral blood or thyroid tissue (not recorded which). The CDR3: CAGSPTVSVTEAFF. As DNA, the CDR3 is TGTGCCGGCAGCCCGACGGTGAGCGTCACTGAAGCTTTCTTT.